Below are 8 T cell receptor beta chains sequenced from a single sample in a study of cytomegalovirus exposure and HLA in healthy donors (TCRdb year 2017). The library was built by means of the immunoSEQ multiplex PCR assay. TCRdb limited this immuneACCESS table to in-frame rearrangements with V and J called. A share of clones is missing; checked studies link under half to unresolved V genes, and the rest is unexplained. This sample lists 100,000 to 150,000 clones; roughly 90% were detected once. Clones ranked in the top ten supply 1.2% to 1.5% of the sample. Sequencing used PBMCs. The receptors here all came from a man in his thirties or forties in good health and CMV-seronegative.

This chain connects TRBV27 to TRBJ2-7, with 7 bases lining up with TRBD1. CDR1 MNHEY and CDR2 SMNVEV come from the germline V gene (reference sequence). The CDR3 is 12 amino acids. J was trimmed by 6 bases and V by 5 bases; bases with no gene match: 4. DNA of the CDR3: TGTGCCAGCAGTCAACGACAGGGCGAGCAGTACTTC. This encodes CASSQRQGEQYF.

The rearrangement links TRBV30 to TRBJ2-5, with D perhaps matching TRBD1 (5 bases). CDR1 is GTSNPN, CDR2 SVGIG, per germline (reference sequence). The CDR3 loop spans 14 amino acids. V shed 0 bases and J shed 3 bases, with 11 bases lying between them. CDR3 protein: CAWSVAGLKETQYF. As DNA, the CDR3 is TGTGCCTGGAGTGTGGCAGGGCTGAAAGAGACCCAGTACTTC.

This rearrangement joins TRBV27 to TRBJ2-7; a weak D match, TRBD2 (6 bases). CDR3 length: 13 amino acids. V was cut by 8 bases and J by 4 bases, with 15 bases left in between. Per the germline V gene, CDR1 is MNHEY and CDR2 is SMNVEV (reference sequence). In DNA, the CDR3 is TGTGCCAGCGGCGGGACTCGAACTTACGAGCAGTACTTC. The encoded protein is CASGGTRTYEQYF.

The CDR3 DNA is TGCGCCAGCAGCTTGGGGGGACAGGGCCCAACCGGGGAGCTGTTTTTT. Amino acid sequence: CASSLGGQGPTGELFF. J is TRBJ2-2 and V is TRBV5-1; 9 nucleotides agree with TRBD1. CDR3 length: 16 amino acids. Germline V gene sequence: CDR1 SGHRS, CDR2 YFSETQ. V shed 0 bases, J shed 5 bases, and the junction held 5 bases outside the gene matches. Using reference TRBV5-1 and TRBJ2-2 for the parts outside the CDR3, the full variable domain is KAGVTQTPRYLIKTRGQQVTLSCSPISGHRSVSWYQQTPGQGLQFLFEYFSETQRNKGNFPGRFSGRQFSNSRSEMNVSTLELGDSALYLCASSLGGQGPTGELFFGEGSRLTVL.

This chain connects TRBV6-4 to TRBJ1-1, with no clear D. Trimming removed 3 bases from V and 5 bases from J, with 10 bases in between. CDR1 and CDR2 from the germline V gene are MRHNA and SNTAGT. This CDR3 spans 13 amino acids. Here the CDR3 reads CASSESSGTEAFF. The CDR3 region has the DNA TGTGCCAGCAGTGAATCATCGGGTACTGAAGCTTTCTTT.

The chain links TRBV19 to TRBJ2-7; D is perhaps TRBD1 (8 bases). V lost 5 bases to trimming and J lost 3 bases, with 26 bases between them. Germline CDR1 LNHDA, CDR2 SQIVND (reference sequence). This CDR3 is built from 18 residues. The CDR3 spells CASSSRDRPPLAVYEQYF. As DNA, the CDR3 is TGTGCCAGTAGTTCACGGGACAGGCCACCGCTAGCGGTCTACGAGCAGTACTTC.

The V and J genes are TRBV6-1 and TRBJ1-2; a weak D match, TRBD1 (6 bases). This CDR3 has 15 residues. Germline V CDR1 and CDR2: MNHNS, SASEGT. V was clipped by 5 bases and J by 5 bases, with 18 bases between them. The CDR3 reads CASSSRQDHFYGYTF. The CDR3 DNA reads as TGTGCCAGCAGTTCAAGACAGGACCACTTTTATGGCTACACCTTC.

This clone has only one observation. This rearrangement joins TRBV30 to TRBJ2-7; the match to TRBD1 covers 7 bases. Unmatched junction bases numbered 3, after V lost 2 bases and J lost 2 bases. The CDR3 runs 13 residues. Per the germline V gene, CDR1 is GTSNPN and CDR2 is SVGIG (reference sequence). This CDR3 is CAWSLQGAYEQYF. CDR3 DNA: TGTGCCTGGAGTTTGCAGGGGGCCTACGAGCAGTACTTC.